The 21 T cell receptor beta chains below come from one sample, sequenced in a study of identical twins' blood T cells. Each CDR3 protein is one row after TCRdb ran MiXCR on the 5' RACE reads. The sample lists a few hundred thousand distinct CDR3 sequences; 25% to 35% were seen once. Sequencing was carried out using PBMCs. All receptors come from a woman between 18 and 49 years old in good health.

In this sample, this clonotype turned up a few times. The chain uses TRBV5-1 and TRBJ1-1, with D possibly matching TRBD1 (6 bases). The CDR3 is 15 residues long. Looked up from germline, CDR1 is SGHRS and CDR2 is YFSETQ. V lost 1 base to trimming and J lost 3 bases, with 13 bases between them. The CDR3 sequence: CASSLTFRGDTEAFF. The CDR3 bases are TGCGCCAGCAGCTTGACCTTTAGGGGGGACACTGAAGCTTTCTTT.

This clonotype was seen many times. J is TRBJ1-5 and V is TRBV12-3 or TRBV12-4; unclear D gene. Trimming took off 3 bases at V and 0 bases at J, with 12 bases between the two ends. The CDR3 contains 16 residues. CDR3 nucleotide sequence: TGTGCCAGCAGTTTCGGCGGAAGGCCTAGCAATCAGCCCCAGCATTTT. Translating it yields CASSFGGRPSNQPQHF.

This clonotype was seen a handful of times. The rearrangement uses TRBV20-1 and TRBJ1-2; D perhaps matches TRBD1 (5 bases). The ends were cut back, 5 bases at V and 4 bases at J, with 14 bases in the middle. This CDR3 region has 13 residues. Germline V CDR1 and CDR2: DFQATT, SNEGSKA (reference sequence). The CDR3 DNA reads TGCAGTGCTGGGGTTTCGGGGCCCTATGGCTACACCTTC. It codes for CSAGVSGPYGYTF.

Note on this clonotype: At one of its ends the junction is not consistent with the germline gene, which may arise from a read error. The chain links TRBV7-7 to TRBJ2-2, with 8 bases lining up with TRBD2. This CDR3 comprises 16 residues. Germline CDR1 is SSHAT and CDR2 is FNYEAQ (reference sequence). CDR3 in DNA: TGTGCTAGCAGCCGGAATATAGCGGGATACACCGGGGAGCTGTTTTTT. Translating gives CASSRNIAGYTGELFF. Drawing the rest from reference TRBV7-7 and TRBJ2-2, the complete variable domain is GAGVSQSPRYKVTKRGQDVTLRCDPISSHATLYWYQQALGQGPEFLTYFNYEAQPDKSGLPSDRFSAERPEGSISTLTIQRTEQRDSAMYRCASSRNIAGYTGELFFGEGSRLTVL.

The gene calls are TRBV12-3 or TRBV12-4 and TRBJ2-3, with D possibly matching TRBD2 (5 bases). With 4 bases removed from V and 4 bases from J, the gap between germline ends came to 12 bases. The CDR3 length is 14 residues. In DNA form, the CDR3 reads TGTGCCAGCAGTTACTCGGGGTCGGCAGATACGCAGTATTTT. Translating gives CASSYSGSADTQYF.

This clonotype was seen repeatedly, ten times or more. J is TRBJ1-4 and V is TRBV20-1; no definite D call. The CDR3 is 10 amino acids. CDR1 is DFQATT and CDR2 is SNEGSKA in the germline V gene (reference sequence). The V end lost 5 bases, the J end lost 6 bases, and 4 bases lay between the germline ends. CDR3 coding DNA: TGCAGTGCTGGACATGAAAAACTGTTTTTT. Translation: CSAGHEKLFF.

This rearrangement joins TRBV19 to TRBJ1-5; no definite D call. Germline-derived CDR1 and CDR2 are LNHDA and SQIVND (reference sequence). V gave up 10 bases and J gave up 0 bases, with 13 bases separating them. The CDR3 spans 14 residues. The CDR3 sequence: CATWTGYSNQPQHF. The CDR3, as DNA: TGTGCCACTTGGACGGGTTATAGCAATCAGCCCCAGCATTTT. The whole variable domain, filled in from reference TRBV19 and TRBJ1-5, reads DGGITQSPKYLFRKEGQNVTLSCEQNLNHDAMYWYRQDPGQGLRLIYYSQIVNDFQKGDIAEGYSVSREKKESFPLTVTSAQKNPTAFYLCATWTGYSNQPQHFGDGTRLSIL.

The chain uses TRBV6-5 and TRBJ1-1; perhaps TRBD1 as D (6 bases). Trimming removed 5 bases from V and 5 bases from J, with 21 bases in between. Germline loops: CDR1 MNHEY, CDR2 SVGAGI. The CDR3 extends over 16 amino acids. The DNA for the CDR3 is TGTGCCAGCAGTCGCGGAACGGGGGGGCTCGCGACTGAAGCTTTCTTT. Its protein product is CASSRGTGGLATEAFF.

This sequence joins TRBV27 and TRBJ1-2; tentative D call: TRBD1 (5 bases). Germline V CDR1 and CDR2: MNHEY, SMNVEV (reference sequence). The CDR3 length is 14 residues. V lost 3 bases, J lost 10 bases, and 18 bases lay in between. The chain's CDR3 is CASSFKAEGHAYTF. The CDR3 DNA reads as TGTGCCAGCAGTTTCAAGGCAGAGGGGCATGCCTACACCTTC.

The rearrangement links TRBV20-1 to TRBJ2-4, with D perhaps matching TRBD2 (5 bases). The CDR3 is 15 amino acids. V lost 4 bases and J lost 0, with 13 bases in between. The germline gives CDR1 DFQATT, CDR2 SNEGSKA (reference sequence). CDR3 amino acids: CSANIWAGAKNIQYF. CDR3 DNA sequence: TGCAGTGCTAATATCTGGGCGGGAGCCAAAAACATTCAGTACTTC.

V gene TRBV11-2 combines with J gene TRBJ2-4, with 7 bases lining up with TRBD2. Germline V gene sequence: CDR1 SGHAT, CDR2 FQNNGV. The CDR3 totals 16 residues. V was pared by 6 bases and J by 0 bases, with 8 bases of the junction left unmatched. CDR3 residues: CASRHTSVVAKNIQYF. The CDR3 DNA follows: TGTGCCAGCAGACATACTAGCGTGGTAGCCAAAAACATTCAGTACTTC.

This clonotype was counted only a few times. The CDR3 end shows no conserved phenylalanine or tryptophan, and so a read error is likely. The chain uses TRBV29-1 and TRBJ1-2; tentatively, D is TRBD1 (5 bases). CDR1 and CDR2 from the germline V gene are SQVTM and ANQGSEA. The CDR3 sequence is 12 residues long. V was trimmed by 5 bases and J by 3 bases, leaving 10 bases between them. CDR3 DNA sequence: TGCAGCGTTACCGGGACCGACTATGGCTACACCGTC. This encodes CSVTGTDYGYTV.

This clonotype was recorded a few times. The chain carries TRBV10-3 and TRBJ1-4; D remains unclear. The V gene lost 3 bases and the J gene lost 1 base, with 6 bases spanning the gap. Per the germline V gene, CDR1 is ENHRY and CDR2 is SYGVKD. The CDR3 is made up of 14 amino acids. The CDR3 DNA follows: TGTGCCATCAGTGAAGTGGGAACTAATGAAAAACTGTTTTTT. Its protein is CAISEVGTNEKLFF.

This clonotype turned up a few times. The genes are TRBV10-3 and TRBJ2-7; 12 positions match TRBD2. Trimming at V came to 11 bases and at J to 2 bases, leaving 7 bases not matched to a gene. The CDR3 sequence is 14 residues long. Germline-derived CDR1 and CDR2 are ENHRY and SYGVKD. The CDR3 is CAAMTSGGTYEQYF. The CDR3 bases are TGTGCCGCCATGACTAGCGGGGGAACCTACGAGCAGTACTTC.

This chain uses TRBV15 with TRBJ1-2; possible D gene TRBD1, 5 bases. Germline CDR1 is LNHNV and CDR2 is YYDKDF (reference sequence). Trimming removed 0 bases at V and 4 bases at J, with 12 bases between. This CDR3 contains 15 residues. The chain's CDR3 is CATSRDSTGLYGYTF. CDR3 DNA sequence: TGTGCCACCAGCAGAGATTCAACAGGACTCTATGGCTACACCTTC.

Details on this clonotype: An end of the junction differs from the germline gene, which may be a read error. J is TRBJ1-1 and V is TRBV27; 8 nucleotides align to TRBD1. Germline V gene sequence: CDR1 MNHEY, CDR2 SMNVEV (reference sequence). The CDR3 spans 13 residues. CDR3 amino acids: CASRLSTGAEAFF. The CDR3 DNA is TGTGCCAGCAGACTTTCGACAGGGGCTGAGGCTTTCTTT.

The chain employs TRBV12-3 or TRBV12-4 and TRBJ1-2; D not certain. Deletions cut 2 bases from V and 13 bases from J, with 17 bases between. There are 13 residues in the CDR3. CDR3 loop: CASSLRGVSLGTF. The CDR3 coding sequence is TGTGCCAGCAGTTTACGCGGAGTTTCTCTGGGCACCTTC.

The DNA for the CDR3 is TGCGCCAGCAGCTTAAGACAGCTAGATACGCAGTATTTT. Encoded protein: CASSLRQLDTQYF. The rearrangement joins TRBV5-1 to TRBJ2-3; D perhaps matches TRBD1 (5 bases). V lost 2 bases and J lost 5, with 9 bases in between. CDR3 size: 13 residues. Germline-derived CDR1 and CDR2 are SGHRS and YFSETQ. The full variable domain, rest sourced from reference TRBV5-1 and TRBJ2-3, is KAGVTQTPRYLIKTRGQQVTLSCSPISGHRSVSWYQQTPGQGLQFLFEYFSETQRNKGNFPGRFSGRQFSNSRSEMNVSTLELGDSALYLCASSLRQLDTQYFGPGTRLTVL.

The gene calls are TRBV2 and TRBJ2-7; 8 bases align to TRBD2. Germline CDR1 SNHLY, CDR2 FYNNEI. This CDR3 has 14 residues. V trimming: 2 bases; J trimming: 6 bases; junction bases outside the gene matches: 6. For the CDR3, the DNA is TGTGCCAGCAGTGAACTGCTAGCGGGCGCCGAGCAGTACTTC. Protein sequence: CASSELLAGAEQYF. Using reference TRBV2 and TRBJ2-7 for the parts outside the CDR3, the full variable domain is EPEVTQTPSHQVTQMGQEVILRCVPISNHLYFYWYRQILGQKVEFLVSFYNNEISEKSEIFDDQFSVERPDGSNFTLKIRSTKLEDSAMYFCASSELLAGAEQYFGPGTRLTVT.

The CDR3 here is CASSPTGGNLNTEAFF. DNA of the CDR3: TGTGCCAGCAGCCCGACAGGGGGCAACCTTAACACTGAAGCTTTCTTT. The gene calls are TRBV7-8 and TRBJ1-1; 10 nucleotides match TRBD1. The length of the CDR3 is 16 residues. The germline CDR1 and CDR2 sequences are SGHVS and FQNEAQ. V lost 5 bases, J lost 2 bases, and 8 bases stayed unmatched.

This clonotype was detected only a few times. V and J are TRBV10-3 and TRBJ2-1; a weak D match, TRBD1 (6 bases). This CDR3 comprises 13 residues. CDR1 and CDR2 (germline): ENHRY, SYGVKD. V lost 2 bases to trimming and J lost 6 bases, with 8 bases between them. In DNA, the CDR3 is TGTGCCATCAGTGAGCAGGGGCCCAATGAGCAGTTCTTC. Translation gives CAISEQGPNEQFF.